This TCR beta chain was sequenced during a study of shared clonotypes between healthy human individuals (dated by TCRdb to between 2020 and 2021). In the study overall: The cohort included three men and a couple of women between 18 and 49 years of age. To estimate repertoire size and how much clonotype sharing occurs between individuals, the study deeply sequenced the blood TCR repertoires of 4 to 6 healthy adults. Libraries were prepared and TCR repertoires were sequenced by different laboratories using diverse techniques, in order to increase sequencing depth and limit assay-specific biases. Between about 0.85 and 9.5 billion PBMCs per donor were obtained by leukapheresis.

The donors were healthy, HIV-negative adults with no recently reported acute infections or vaccinations. Every donor was a Caucasian adult residing in Nashville, Tennessee, USA. In the unsorted samples, 90 million or so PBMCs were counted, and genomic DNA was extracted using the QIAamp DNA Blood Mini kit. After blood collection by leukapheresis, PBMCs were isolated using Ficoll-Histopaque density gradient centrifugation and then cryopreserved in the vapor phase of liquid nitrogen. TCR CDR3 regions were amplified from genomic DNA by multiplex PCR using the deep immunoSEQ assay. Genomic DNA extracted from each cell subset was distributed evenly over all wells of several immunoSEQ 96-well plates, and each plate served as one replicate. Each replicate PCR for unsorted PBMC received approximately 0.3 ug genomic DNA, equal to 25,000 to 30,000 T cell genomes. Genomic DNA from unsorted PBMC was sequenced over ten immunoSEQ deep assay plates. Purified libraries were measured with a Qubit 3.0 fluorometer, size-checked on a Bioanalyzer 2100, and measured again with the KAPA Library Quantification kit. Each immunoSEQ 96-well plate was sequenced on its own single-read 150-cycle Illumina NextSeq 550 flow cell. The source study handled its data this way. Because the immunoSEQ output held only junctional sequences and lacked quality scores, the filtering could not match the filtering applied to full-length reads. Sequences were annotated with PyIR, a Python wrapper for IgBLAST v1.9, using IMGT germline references to assign V/J genes and CDR3. Reads were filtered out if the reads had weak V/J assignments (E-value above 1e-6), no CDR3, stop codons, out-of-frame junctions, or ambiguous translated residues. V3J clonotypes were defined as sequences sharing an identical inferred V gene, J gene, and CDR3 amino acid sequence. The percentage overlap between two repertoires was calculated by dividing the number of shared unique clonotypes by the size of the smaller repertoire. Three approaches were used to assess repertoire richness: RTK rarefaction, the Chao1 estimator, and Recon v2.1 estimates of unobserved clonotypes. TCRdb took over this immuneACCESS table, retaining in-frame rearrangements with V and J assigned. Such tables are incomplete; in checked studies, under half of the missing clones stem from an unresolved V gene, and the remainder is unexplained. The DNA gave D and trimming, while V, J and clone size come from that table. The sample profile shows about 450,000 clones; 75% to 85% of them were found once. Roughly 13% of the sample belongs to the ten largest clones.

In the case of this clone: Its specific antigen is unknown. Base qualities are missing; no much larger clone stands one base away.

The CDR3, from cysteine to phenylalanine, totals 14 residues. Of all the DNA, just the CDR3 is kept, 42 bases in frame from base 1. V is clipped by 0 bases and J by 4 bases, and the sequence between their germline boundaries is 11 bases long. CDR1 is given as GTSNPN and CDR2 as SVGIG, both from the germline V gene (reference sequence). Paper-wide results and their limitations: The small number of donors limited the genetic and exposure-history diversity represented. Pairwise subsampling indicated that sequencing depth was expected to affect the degree of clonotype sharing among donors. Sampling was restricted to blood, and TCR repertoires in tissue are likely to differ from TCR repertoires in blood.

The sequence was obtained from a woman in her 40s in good health. Some clones in this sample may be carry-over from other donors' samples. Sequenced input: PBMCs. The chain joins TRBV30 to TRBJ2-3, and possibly TRBD1, on 5 matching bases. This receptor has the CDR3 CAWSVKGYSDTQYF. The bases are TGTGCCTGGAGTGTAAAGGGGTACTCAGATACGCAGTATTTT.